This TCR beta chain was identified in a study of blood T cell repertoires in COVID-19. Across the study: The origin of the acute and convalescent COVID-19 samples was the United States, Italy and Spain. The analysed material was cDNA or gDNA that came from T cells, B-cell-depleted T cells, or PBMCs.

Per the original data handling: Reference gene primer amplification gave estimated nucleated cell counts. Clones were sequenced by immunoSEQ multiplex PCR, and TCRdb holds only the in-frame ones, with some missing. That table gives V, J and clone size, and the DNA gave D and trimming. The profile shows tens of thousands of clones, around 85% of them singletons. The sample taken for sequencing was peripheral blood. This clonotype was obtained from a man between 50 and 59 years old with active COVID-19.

CDR3 loop: CASSLEGGRASSTDTQYF. For the CDR3, the DNA is TGTGCCAGCAGTTTAGAGGGCGGGAGGGCCTCGAGCACAGATACGCAGTATTTT. This chain uses TRBV27 with TRBJ2-3; 9 bases line up with TRBD2. Germline V lookup: CDR1 MNHEY, CDR2 SMNVEV (reference sequence). V shed 2 bases and J 0 bases; nucleotides not matched to a gene: 9. CDR3 size: 18 residues.